The source of this T cell receptor beta chain is a study of brain metastases from non-small cell lung cancer. Sequenced by immunoSEQ multiplex PCR; TCRdb stores in-frame clones only, minus some. The sample has about 3,300 clones, 78% seen once. Trimming cost V 0 bases and J 4 bases, with 7 bases left between them. This CDR3 contains 13 residues. The germline V gene has CDR1 SGDLS and CDR2 YYNGEE. The sequenced sample was primary lung tumor tissue. This TCR came from a donor aged 40 or older with non-small cell lung cancer. The chain links TRBV9 to TRBJ1-1; tentative D call: TRBD1 (5 bases). The CDR3 sequence is CASSVGDGTEAFF. In nucleotides, the CDR3 is TGTGCCAGCAGCGTAGGGGACGGCACTGAAGCTTTCTTT.